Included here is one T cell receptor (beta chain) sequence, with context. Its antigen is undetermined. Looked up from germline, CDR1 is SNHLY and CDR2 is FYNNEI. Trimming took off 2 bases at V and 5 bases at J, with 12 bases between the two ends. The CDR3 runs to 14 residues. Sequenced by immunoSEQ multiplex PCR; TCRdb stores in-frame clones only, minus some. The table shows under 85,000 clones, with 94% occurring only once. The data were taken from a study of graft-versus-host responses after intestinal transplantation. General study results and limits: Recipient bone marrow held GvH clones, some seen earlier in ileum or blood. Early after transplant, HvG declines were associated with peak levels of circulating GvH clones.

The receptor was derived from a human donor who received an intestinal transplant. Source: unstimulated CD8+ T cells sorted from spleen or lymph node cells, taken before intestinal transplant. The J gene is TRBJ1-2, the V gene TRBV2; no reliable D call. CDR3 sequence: CASSEKSAFYGYTF. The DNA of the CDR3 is TGTGCCAGCAGTGAAAAGTCGGCATTTTATGGCTACACCTTC.